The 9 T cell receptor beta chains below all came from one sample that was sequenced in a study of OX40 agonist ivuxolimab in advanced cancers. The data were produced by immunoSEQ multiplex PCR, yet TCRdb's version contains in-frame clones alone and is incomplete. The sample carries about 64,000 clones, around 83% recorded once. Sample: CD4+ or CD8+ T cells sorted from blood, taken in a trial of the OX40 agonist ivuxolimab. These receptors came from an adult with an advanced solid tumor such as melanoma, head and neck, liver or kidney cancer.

CDR3 sequence reads: CASSPFEGRSDTEAFF. Written as DNA, the CDR3 is TGTGCCAGCAGTCCATTCGAGGGGAGGTCAGACACTGAAGCTTTCTTT. J is TRBJ1-1 and V is TRBV11-3, with D maybe TRBD1 (5 bases). V was shortened by 6 bases and J by 3 bases, with 20 bases between the two germline ends. CDR3 length: 16 amino acids. Germline V gives CDR1 SGHNT, CDR2 YENEEA.

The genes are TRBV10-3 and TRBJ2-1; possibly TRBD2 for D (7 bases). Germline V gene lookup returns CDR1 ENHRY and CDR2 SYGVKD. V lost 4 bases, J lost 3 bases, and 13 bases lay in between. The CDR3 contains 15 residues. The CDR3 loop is CAISVRGASYNEQFF. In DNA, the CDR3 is TGTGCCATCAGTGTACGGGGGGCGAGCTACAATGAGCAGTTCTTC.

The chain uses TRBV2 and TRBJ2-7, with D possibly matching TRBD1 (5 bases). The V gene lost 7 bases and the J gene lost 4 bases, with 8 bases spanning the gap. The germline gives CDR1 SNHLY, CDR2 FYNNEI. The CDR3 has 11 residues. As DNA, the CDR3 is TGTGCCAGCAAGACAGAATACGAGCAGTACTTC. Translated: CASKTEYEQYF.

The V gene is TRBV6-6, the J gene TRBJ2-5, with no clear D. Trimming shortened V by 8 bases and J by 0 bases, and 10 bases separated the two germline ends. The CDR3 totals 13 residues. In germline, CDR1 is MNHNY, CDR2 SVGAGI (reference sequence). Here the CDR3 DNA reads TGTGCCAGCTTCGCAGAGTACCAAGAGACCCAGTACTTC. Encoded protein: CASFAEYQETQYF.

Here the CDR3 DNA reads TGTGCCAGCAGCTTAAAGGTGTCGAGCTATGAGCAGTTCTTC. Protein sequence: CASSLKVSSYEQFF. The chain joins TRBV7-2 to TRBJ2-1; no reliable D call. This CDR3 has 14 amino acids. Germline CDR1 and CDR2: SGHTA and FQGNSA. V was clipped by 2 bases and J by 8 bases, with 13 bases between them.

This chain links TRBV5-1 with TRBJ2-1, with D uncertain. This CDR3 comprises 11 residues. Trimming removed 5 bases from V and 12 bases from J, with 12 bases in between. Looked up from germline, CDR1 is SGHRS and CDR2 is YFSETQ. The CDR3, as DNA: TGCGCCAGCAGGTCCGACCGCTGGCAGTTCTTC. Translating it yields CASRSDRWQFF.

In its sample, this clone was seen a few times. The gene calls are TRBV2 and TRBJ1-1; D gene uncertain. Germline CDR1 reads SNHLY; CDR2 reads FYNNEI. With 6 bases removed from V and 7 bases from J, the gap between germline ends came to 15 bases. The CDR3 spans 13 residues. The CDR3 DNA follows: TGTGCCAGCAGATTAAAGGGAATCTATGAAGCTTTCTTT. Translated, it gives CASRLKGIYEAFF.

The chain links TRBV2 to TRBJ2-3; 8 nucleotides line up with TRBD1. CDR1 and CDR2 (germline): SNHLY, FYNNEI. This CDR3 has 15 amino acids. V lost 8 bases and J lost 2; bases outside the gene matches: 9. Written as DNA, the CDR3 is TGTGCCAGCCGGAGGACAGGGAACCCCACAGATACGCAGTATTTT. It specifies CASRRTGNPTDTQYF.

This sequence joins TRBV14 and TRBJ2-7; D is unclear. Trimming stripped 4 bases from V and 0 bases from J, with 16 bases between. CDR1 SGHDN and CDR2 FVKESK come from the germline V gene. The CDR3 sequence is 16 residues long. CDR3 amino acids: CASSPYRGMNSYEQYF. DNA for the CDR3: TGTGCCAGCAGCCCCTACCGAGGCATGAACTCCTACGAGCAGTACTTC.